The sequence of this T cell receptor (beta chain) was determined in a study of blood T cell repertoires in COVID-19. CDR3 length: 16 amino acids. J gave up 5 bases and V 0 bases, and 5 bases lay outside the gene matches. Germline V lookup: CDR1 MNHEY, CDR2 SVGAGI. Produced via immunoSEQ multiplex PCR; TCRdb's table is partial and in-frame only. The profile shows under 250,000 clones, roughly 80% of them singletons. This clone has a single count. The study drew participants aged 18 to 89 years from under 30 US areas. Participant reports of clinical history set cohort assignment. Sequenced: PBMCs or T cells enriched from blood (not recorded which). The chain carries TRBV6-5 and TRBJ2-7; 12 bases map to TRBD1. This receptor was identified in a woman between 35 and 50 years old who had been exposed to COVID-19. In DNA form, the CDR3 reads TGTGCCAGCAGTTACTCGACGGGACAGGGGGCGAACGAGCAGTACTTC. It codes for CASSYSTGQGANEQYF.